A single sample gave rise to the 3 T cell receptor beta chains below, sequenced in a study of OX40 agonist ivuxolimab in advanced cancers. Libraries were prepared by immunoSEQ multiplex PCR; TCRdb keeps only in-frame clonotypes and omits some of them. The sample lists 20,000 to 25,000 clones, 65% to 90% occurring once. Material: CD4+ or CD8+ T cells sorted from blood, obtained in a trial of the OX40 agonist ivuxolimab. These receptors all stem from an adult with an advanced solid tumor such as melanoma, head and neck, liver or kidney cancer.

The V call is TRBV6-5, the J call TRBJ2-5; D gene unclear. Germline CDR1 is MNHEY and CDR2 is SVGAGI. V was pared by 10 bases and J by 5 bases, with 14 bases between. The CDR3 is made up of 12 amino acids. In DNA, the CDR3 is TGTGCCACCCTGACCGGTGAGGAGACCCAGTACTTC. This encodes CATLTGEETQYF.

The chain combines TRBV27 with TRBJ2-7; TRBD2 aligns across 10 bases. The CDR3 length is 15 residues. V gave up 6 bases and J gave up 4 bases; unmatched junction bases: 9. Germline V CDR1 and CDR2: MNHEY, SMNVEV (reference sequence). The CDR3, as DNA: TGTGCCAGCAGCCTTAGCGGGAGGCGAGCTTACGAGCAGTACTTC. Translating it yields CASSLSGRRAYEQYF.

J is TRBJ2-2 and V is TRBV28, with 8 bases matching TRBD2. From germline, CDR1 is MDHEN and CDR2 SYDVKM. This CDR3 comprises 16 residues. The V and J ends lost 6 bases and 5 bases, in that order; junction bases with no gene match: 11. Here the CDR3 DNA reads TGTGCCAGCAGGAGTACTAGCGGAGATTGGACCGGGGAGCTGTTTTTT. Translated, it gives CASRSTSGDWTGELFF.